This T cell receptor (beta chain) was identified in a study of breast tumors, draining lymph nodes, adjacent tissues. The study, taken as a whole, reports: Tumor repertoires ranked between lymph nodes and nontumor tissue in diversity, with V and J gene preferences.

Points on this clonotype: The antigen remains undetermined. Relative to the germline gene, one junction end is altered; a read error may explain this.

Via MiXCR, TCRdb re-called the multiplex PCR reads, giving one row per CDR3 protein. In the table there are about 31,000 distinct CDR3 sequences, 63% of which are singletons. The CDR3 spans 17 residues. Sequenced input: breast tumor tissue. The chain joins TRBV12-3 or TRBV12-4 to TRBJ1-4, with 8 positions matching TRBD1. This receptor was taken from a female donor with breast cancer. Some clones in this sample may be carry-over from other donors' samples. CDR3 sequence reads: CASSLGTGSPRGEKLLF. The CDR3 DNA follows: TGTGCCAGCAGTTTAGGGACAGGGAGTCCTAGGGGGGAAAAGCTGCTTTTT.